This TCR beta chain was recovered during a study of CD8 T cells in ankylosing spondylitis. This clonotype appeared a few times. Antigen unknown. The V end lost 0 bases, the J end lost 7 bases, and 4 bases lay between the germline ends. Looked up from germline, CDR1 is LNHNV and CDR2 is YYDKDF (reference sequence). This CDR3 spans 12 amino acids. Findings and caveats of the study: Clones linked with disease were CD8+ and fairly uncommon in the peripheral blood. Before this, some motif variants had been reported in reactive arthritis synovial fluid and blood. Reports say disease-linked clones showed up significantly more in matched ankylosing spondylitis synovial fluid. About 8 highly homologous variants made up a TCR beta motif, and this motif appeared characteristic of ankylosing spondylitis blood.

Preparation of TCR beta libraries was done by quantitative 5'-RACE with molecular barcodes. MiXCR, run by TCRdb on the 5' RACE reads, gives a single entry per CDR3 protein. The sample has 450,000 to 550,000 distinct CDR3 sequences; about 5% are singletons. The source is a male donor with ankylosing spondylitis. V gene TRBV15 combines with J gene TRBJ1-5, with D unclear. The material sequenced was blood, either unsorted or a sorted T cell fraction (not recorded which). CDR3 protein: CATSRDFQPQHF. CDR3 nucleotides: TGTGCCACCAGCAGAGATTTCCAGCCCCAGCATTTT. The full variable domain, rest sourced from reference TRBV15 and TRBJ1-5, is DAMVIQNPRYQVTQFGKPVTLSCSQTLNHNVMYWYQQKSSQAPKLLFHYYDKDFNNEADTPDNFQSRRPNTSFCFLDIRSPGLGDTAMYLCATSRDFQPQHFGDGTRLSIL.